These T cell receptor beta chains were read from a single sample in a study of cytomegalovirus exposure and HLA in healthy donors. Profiled with immunoSEQ multiplex PCR; TCRdb holds only in-frame clones, not every one. The sample has 150,000 to 200,000 clones, over 80% seen once. The sample comprised PBMCs. The receptors were gathered from a man aged 35 to 55 in good health and CMV-seronegative. The CDR3 runs from the conserved cysteine through the conserved F or W. A D gene is named only where the DNA matches it firmly. The size field is filled for only some rows; it gives once, few, many or a size class.

d_call: TRBD1; clone_size: .; v_call: TRBV28; j_call: TRBJ1-2; cdr3_nt: TGTGCTACCCTAGGGGGCAAGGGCTATGGCTACACCTTC; cdr3_aa: CATLGGKGYGYTF
d_call: .; clone_size: .; v_call: TRBV2; j_call: TRBJ2-6; cdr3_nt: TGTGCCAGCACAGGCAGGGGGGCTGGGGCCAACGTCCTGACTTTC; cdr3_aa: CASTGRGAGANVLTF
d_call: .; clone_size: .; v_call: TRBV30; j_call: TRBJ1-1; cdr3_nt: TGTGCCTGGAAGGACAGGAACACTGAAGCTTTCTTT; cdr3_aa: CAWKDRNTEAFF
d_call: .; clone_size: .; v_call: TRBV7-8; j_call: TRBJ2-7; cdr3_nt: TGTGCCAGCAGCCCAGAGAGGCGCCGCGAGCAGTACTTC; cdr3_aa: CASSPERRREQYF
d_call: .; clone_size: .; v_call: TRBV4-1; j_call: TRBJ1-5; cdr3_nt: TGCGCCAGCAAGCTCGACAGGTTGTCCAATCAGCCCCAGCATTTT; cdr3_aa: CASKLDRLSNQPQHF
d_call: .; clone_size: .; v_call: TRBV30; j_call: TRBJ2-2; cdr3_nt: TGTGCCTGGAGGTTGCCAGGGACGAACACCGGGGAGCTGTTTTTT; cdr3_aa: CAWRLPGTNTGELFF
d_call: .; clone_size: .; v_call: TRBV7-9; j_call: TRBJ2-7; cdr3_nt: TGTGCCAGCAGCTTAGACTCCACCTACGAGCAGTACTTC; cdr3_aa: CASSLDSTYEQYF
d_call: TRBD2; clone_size: .; v_call: TRBV18; j_call: TRBJ2-3; cdr3_nt: TGTGCCAGCTCACCCCGCCCAGCGGGGGGCACAGATACGCAGTATTTT; cdr3_aa: CASSPRPAGGTDTQYF
d_call: TRBD2; clone_size: .; v_call: TRBV5-1; j_call: TRBJ2-3; cdr3_nt: TGCGCCAGCAGCAGGACCGGGACTACCAGCACAGATACGCAGTATTTT; cdr3_aa: CASSRTGTTSTDTQYF
d_call: TRBD1; clone_size: .; v_call: TRBV5-8; j_call: TRBJ1-3; cdr3_nt: TGTGCCAGCAGTCGGGGGACAGTCTCTGGAAACACCATATATTTT; cdr3_aa: CASSRGTVSGNTIYF
d_call: .; clone_size: .; v_call: TRBV7-9; j_call: TRBJ1-1; cdr3_nt: TGTGCCAGCAGCTGGGGGGAGAACACTGAAGCTTTCTTT; cdr3_aa: CASSWGENTEAFF
d_call: .; clone_size: once; v_call: TRBV28; j_call: TRBJ1-5; cdr3_nt: TGTGCCAGCAAGGGTGGGGGGAGCAATCAGCCCCAGCATTTT; cdr3_aa: CASKGGGSNQPQHF
d_call: TRBD1; clone_size: once; v_call: TRBV5-1; j_call: TRBJ1-2; cdr3_nt: TGCGCCAGCACCCGGGGGGGGACAGGGGGCGAAAACTATGGCTACACCTTC; cdr3_aa: CASTRGGTGGENYGYTF
d_call: TRBD2; clone_size: .; v_call: TRBV15; j_call: TRBJ2-1; cdr3_nt: TGTGCCACCAGCAGAGGGGGGACTAGCGGGAACAATGAGCAGTTCTTC; cdr3_aa: CATSRGGTSGNNEQFF
d_call: TRBD1; clone_size: .; v_call: TRBV19; j_call: TRBJ1-2; cdr3_nt: TGTGCCAGTAGTCCGGGACAGGGGAAGGTGGGCTACACCTTC; cdr3_aa: CASSPGQGKVGYTF
d_call: TRBD1; clone_size: .; v_call: TRBV6-5; j_call: TRBJ1-2; cdr3_nt: TGTGCCAGCAGCTACCTTCCGGGACAGGGGGACTATGGCTACACCTTC; cdr3_aa: CASSYLPGQGDYGYTF
d_call: .; clone_size: .; v_call: TRBV5-1; j_call: TRBJ2-2; cdr3_nt: TGCGCCAGCAGCTTACAGGGCACGGCCGGGGAGCTGTTTTTT; cdr3_aa: CASSLQGTAGELFF
d_call: TRBD1; clone_size: .; v_call: TRBV28; j_call: TRBJ1-3; cdr3_nt: TGTGCCAGCAGTAGGACAGGGGGCTCTGGGGACACCATATATTTT; cdr3_aa: CASSRTGGSGDTIYF
d_call: .; clone_size: .; v_call: TRBV11-1; j_call: TRBJ1-2; cdr3_nt: TGTGCCAGCAGCTTAGCGGCAGGAACTGCCTATGGCTACACCTTC; cdr3_aa: CASSLAAGTAYGYTF
d_call: .; clone_size: .; v_call: TRBV19; j_call: TRBJ1-2; cdr3_nt: TGTGCCAGTACCGAACAGGGATGGGGCTACACCTTC; cdr3_aa: CASTEQGWGYTF
d_call: .; clone_size: .; v_call: TRBV4-3; j_call: TRBJ1-1; cdr3_nt: TGCGCCAGCAGCCAAGATAGAGCACAGATCACTGACACTGAAGCTTTCTTT; cdr3_aa: CASSQDRAQITDTEAFF
d_call: TRBD1; clone_size: .; v_call: TRBV7-8; j_call: TRBJ1-2; cdr3_nt: TGTGCCAGCAGCTTAGGAATCGACAGGGGTTATGGCTACACCTTC; cdr3_aa: CASSLGIDRGYGYTF
d_call: .; clone_size: .; v_call: TRBV4-2; j_call: TRBJ1-1; cdr3_nt: TGTGCCAGCAGCCTACTTGGGGGGGGACCCAACACTGAAGCTTTCTTT; cdr3_aa: CASSLLGGGPNTEAFF
d_call: TRBD1; clone_size: .; v_call: TRBV5-1; j_call: TRBJ1-5; cdr3_nt: TGCGCCAGCAGCTTTACCGGGACAGGGGACGGTCAGCCCCAGCATTTT; cdr3_aa: CASSFTGTGDGQPQHF
d_call: .; clone_size: once; v_call: TRBV28; j_call: TRBJ1-5; cdr3_nt: TGTGCCACCGAACAGGGAAGGTATCAGCCCCAGCATTTT; cdr3_aa: CATEQGRYQPQHF
d_call: TRBD2; clone_size: .; v_call: TRBV2; j_call: TRBJ2-1; cdr3_nt: TGTGCCAGCAGTCGGAGCGGGAGCCTCTACAATGAGCAGTTCTTC; cdr3_aa: CASSRSGSLYNEQFF
d_call: TRBD1; clone_size: .; v_call: TRBV11-2; j_call: TRBJ1-1; cdr3_nt: TGTGCCAGCAGCTTACGGGACAGGTCCCTCGCTACTGAAGCTTTCTTT; cdr3_aa: CASSLRDRSLATEAFF
d_call: TRBD1; clone_size: .; v_call: TRBV30; j_call: TRBJ1-1; cdr3_nt: TGTGCCTGGGCCAATTACAGGGGGGGGAACACTGAAGCTTTCTTT; cdr3_aa: CAWANYRGGNTEAFF
d_call: .; clone_size: .; v_call: TRBV30; j_call: TRBJ1-3; cdr3_nt: TGTGCCTGGAGTGCGACAGTCTCTGGAAACACCATATATTTT; cdr3_aa: CAWSATVSGNTIYF
d_call: TRBD2; clone_size: .; v_call: TRBV2; j_call: TRBJ2-5; cdr3_nt: TGTGCCAGCAGGCCTGACACTAGCGGGATTAAAGAGACCCAGTACTTC; cdr3_aa: CASRPDTSGIKETQYF